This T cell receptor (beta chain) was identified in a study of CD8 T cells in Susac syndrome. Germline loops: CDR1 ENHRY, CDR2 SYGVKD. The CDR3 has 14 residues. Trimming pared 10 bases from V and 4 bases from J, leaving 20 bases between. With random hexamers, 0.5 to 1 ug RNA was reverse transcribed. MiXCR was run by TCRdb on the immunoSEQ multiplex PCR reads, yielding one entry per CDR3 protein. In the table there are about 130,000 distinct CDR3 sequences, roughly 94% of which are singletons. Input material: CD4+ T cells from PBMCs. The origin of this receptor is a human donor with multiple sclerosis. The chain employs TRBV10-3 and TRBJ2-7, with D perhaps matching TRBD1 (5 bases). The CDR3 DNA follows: TGTGCCACCCTAACAGGCCCTCCCTTATACGAGCAGTACTTC. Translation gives CATLTGPPLYEQYF.